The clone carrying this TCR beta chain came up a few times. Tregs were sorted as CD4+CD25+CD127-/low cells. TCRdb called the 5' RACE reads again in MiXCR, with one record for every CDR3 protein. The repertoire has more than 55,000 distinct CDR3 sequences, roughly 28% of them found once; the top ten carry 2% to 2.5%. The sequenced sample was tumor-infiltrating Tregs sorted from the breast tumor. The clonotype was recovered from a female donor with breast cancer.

The CDR3 bases are TGTGCCAGCAGTCAAACCTCGGGACAGGGTATAAACATTCAGTACTTC. Translation gives CASSQTSGQGINIQYF. This chain joins TRBV6-6 and TRBJ2-4, with 9 bases matching TRBD1. The length of the CDR3 is 16 residues. The V gene end was trimmed by 5 bases and the J gene end by 6 bases; junction bases not matched to a gene: 11. The V gene's germline CDR1 is MNHNY and CDR2 SVGAGI (reference sequence).